The 12 T cell receptor beta chains below all came from one sample that was sequenced in a study of shared clonotypes between healthy human individuals. Sequenced by immunoSEQ multiplex PCR; TCRdb stores in-frame clones only, minus some. The sample has 2 million to 2.5 million clones; 80% to 95% are singletons. Input material: naive CD4+ T cells from PBMCs. Subset of the sample: CD45RA+ positively selected. Receptors were obtained from a man younger than 30 in good health. Some clones in this sample may be carry-over from other donors' samples.

This clone appeared a single time. This chain joins TRBV5-1 and TRBJ2-2, with TRBD2 matching 10 bases. The CDR3 is 16 amino acids. Germline assignment: CDR1 SGHRS and CDR2 YFSETQ. After removal of 2 bases from V and 6 bases from J, the junction contained 7 bases not matched to a gene. CDR3 sequence (DNA): TGCGCCAGCAGCTTCAGACTAGCGGGCGTCCCCGGGGAGCTGTTTTTT. Its translation is CASSFRLAGVPGELFF.

This chain's CDR3 is CASSVLADKYNEQFF. For the CDR3, the DNA is TGTGCCAGCAGCGTCCTAGCGGACAAATACAATGAGCAGTTCTTC. This chain links TRBV9 with TRBJ2-1; 7 positions agree with TRBD2. The CDR3 is 15 residues long. CDR1 is SGDLS, CDR2 YYNGEE, per germline. The junction had 6 bases not matched to a gene; V was cut back by 2 bases and J by 4 bases.

The rearrangement links TRBV5-1 to TRBJ2-5; D is ambiguous. This CDR3 spans 14 amino acids. Trimming removed 0 bases at V and 5 bases at J, with 11 bases between. Germline V gives CDR1 SGHRS, CDR2 YFSETQ. DNA of the CDR3: TGCGCCAGCAGCTTGGCCTACAACTTGGAGACCCAGTACTTC. It yields the protein CASSLAYNLETQYF.

The chain is built from TRBV19 and TRBJ2-1; 10 nucleotides match TRBD2. J lost 5 bases, V lost 8 bases, and 6 bases had no gene match. The CDR3 is 14 residues long. Per germline, CDR1 LNHDA and CDR2 SQIVND (reference sequence). The CDR3: CASQLAGKNNEQFF. For the CDR3, the DNA is TGTGCCAGTCAACTAGCGGGAAAGAACAATGAGCAGTTCTTC. The full variable domain, completed using reference TRBV19 and TRBJ2-1, is DGGITQSPKYLFRKEGQNVTLSCEQNLNHDAMYWYRQDPGQGLRLIYYSQIVNDFQKGDIAEGYSVSREKKESFPLTVTSAQKNPTAFYLCASQLAGKNNEQFFGPGTRLTVL.

The chain uses TRBV5-4 and TRBJ2-7; the match to TRBD2 covers 8 bases. This CDR3 contains 15 residues. Germline V gene sequence: CDR1 SGHNT, CDR2 YYREEE (reference sequence). V was clipped by 1 base and J by 3 bases; unmatched bases: 6. CDR3 sequence (DNA): TGTGCCAGCAGCTTGATGTTTAGCGGGGACTACGAGCAGTACTTC. It specifies CASSLMFSGDYEQYF.

The CDR3 DNA sequence: TGCGCCAGCAGCTCCGGGATTGGCAATCAGCCCCAGCATTTT. Amino acid sequence: CASSSGIGNQPQHF. The chain links TRBV5-1 to TRBJ1-5, with unresolved D. Trimming shortened V by 3 bases and J by 2 bases, and 9 bases separated the two germline ends. The V gene's germline CDR1 is SGHRS and CDR2 YFSETQ. The CDR3 spans 14 residues.

The chain combines TRBV5-1 with TRBJ1-1; D not certain. The germline V gene encodes CDR1 SGHRS and CDR2 YFSETQ. V gave up 3 bases and J gave up 8 bases, with 23 bases separating them. The CDR3 runs 16 residues. CDR3: CASSSTAALSFREAFF. DNA for the CDR3: TGCGCCAGCAGCTCTACTGCGGCCTTGTCCTTTAGAGAAGCTTTCTTT. The variable domain in full, with the rest retrieved from reference TRBV5-1 and TRBJ1-1, is KAGVTQTPRYLIKTRGQQVTLSCSPISGHRSVSWYQQTPGQGLQFLFEYFSETQRNKGNFPGRFSGRQFSNSRSEMNVSTLELGDSALYLCASSSTAALSFREAFFGQGTRLTVV.

This chain's CDR3 is CATSRDQVLAGNTIYF. CDR3 coding DNA: TGTGCCACCAGCAGAGATCAGGTCTTGGCTGGAAACACCATATATTTT. The V and J genes are TRBV15 and TRBJ1-3; D is undetermined. The CDR3 runs to 16 residues. From germline, CDR1 is LNHNV and CDR2 YYDKDF (reference sequence). Trimming removed 0 bases from V and 2 bases from J, with 11 bases in between.

A remark on this clone: In the same sample, other DNA sequences code for this CDR3. The chain links TRBV9 to TRBJ1-2; TRBD1 matches at 9 bases. V shed 0 bases and J 2 bases; nucleotides not matched to a gene: 2. From germline, CDR1 is SGDLS and CDR2 YYNGEE. The CDR3 length is 15 residues. The CDR3 DNA sequence: TGTGCCAGCAGCGTAGGTGGACAGGGGAACTATGGCTACACCTTC. Amino acid sequence: CASSVGGQGNYGYTF.

Only a few counts were recorded for this clone. This chain joins TRBV7-9 and TRBJ2-5, with D possibly being TRBD1 (5 bases). V was shortened by 1 base and J by 0 bases, with 9 bases between the two germline ends. The CDR3 has 15 residues. CDR1 and CDR2 (germline): SEHNR, FQNEAQ (reference sequence). The DNA of the CDR3 is TGTGCCAGCAGCTTAGGGGTAGGGGACCAAGAGACCCAGTACTTC. The encoded protein is CASSLGVGDQETQYF.

The V gene is TRBV19, the J gene TRBJ1-5, with D possibly TRBD1 on 5 matching bases. The V gene lost 5 bases and the J gene lost 0 bases, with 11 bases spanning the gap. Germline V gives CDR1 LNHDA, CDR2 SQIVND (reference sequence). The CDR3 runs 15 residues. As DNA, the CDR3 is TGTGCCAGTAGTTCTTCAGGGCGTAGCAATCAGCCCCAGCATTTT. Amino acids: CASSSSGRSNQPQHF.

The chain employs TRBV18 and TRBJ1-2; D is unclear. Germline V gene data show CDR1 as KGHSH and CDR2 as LQKENI. V lost 3 bases, J lost 4 bases, and 12 bases lay in between. CDR3 length: 14 amino acids. In nucleotides, the CDR3 is TGTGCCAGCTCACCCCCGGTAGGGTTCTATGGCTACACCTTC. Protein product: CASSPPVGFYGYTF.